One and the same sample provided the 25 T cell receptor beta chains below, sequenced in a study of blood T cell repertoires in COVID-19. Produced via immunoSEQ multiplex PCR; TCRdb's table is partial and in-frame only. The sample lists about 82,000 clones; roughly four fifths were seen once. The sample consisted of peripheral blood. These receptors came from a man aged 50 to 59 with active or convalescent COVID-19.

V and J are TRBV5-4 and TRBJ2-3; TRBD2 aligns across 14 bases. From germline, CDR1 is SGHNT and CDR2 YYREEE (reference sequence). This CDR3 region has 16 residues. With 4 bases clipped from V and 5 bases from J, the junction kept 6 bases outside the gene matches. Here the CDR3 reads CASSTRLAGGQDTQYF. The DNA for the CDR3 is TGTGCCAGCAGCACGAGACTAGCGGGGGGGCAAGATACGCAGTATTTT.

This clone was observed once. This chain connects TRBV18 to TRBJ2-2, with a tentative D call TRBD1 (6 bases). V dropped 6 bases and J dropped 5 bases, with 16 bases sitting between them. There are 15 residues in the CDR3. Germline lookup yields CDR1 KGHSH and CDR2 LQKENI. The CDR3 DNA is TGTGCCAGCTCCCTCTCGCAGGGGTTAACCGGGGAGCTGTTTTTT. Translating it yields CASSLSQGLTGELFF.

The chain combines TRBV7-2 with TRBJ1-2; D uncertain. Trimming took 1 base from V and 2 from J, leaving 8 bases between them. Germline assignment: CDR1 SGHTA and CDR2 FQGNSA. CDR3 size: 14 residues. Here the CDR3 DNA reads TGTGCCAGCAGCTTAGTGCCGGGAAACTATGGCTACACCTTC. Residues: CASSLVPGNYGYTF.

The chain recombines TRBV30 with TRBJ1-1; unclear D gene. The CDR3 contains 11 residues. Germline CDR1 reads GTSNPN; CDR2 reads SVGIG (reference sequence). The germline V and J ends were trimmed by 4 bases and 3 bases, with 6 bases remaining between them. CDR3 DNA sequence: TGTGCCTGGATTGGCTACACTGAAGCTTTCTTT. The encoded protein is CAWIGYTEAFF.

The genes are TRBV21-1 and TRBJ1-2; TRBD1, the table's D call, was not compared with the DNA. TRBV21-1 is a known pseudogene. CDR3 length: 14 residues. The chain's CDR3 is CASSKGRRFKGYTF. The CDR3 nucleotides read TGTGCCAGCAGCAAAGGTCGCAGGTTTAAGGGCTACACCTTC.

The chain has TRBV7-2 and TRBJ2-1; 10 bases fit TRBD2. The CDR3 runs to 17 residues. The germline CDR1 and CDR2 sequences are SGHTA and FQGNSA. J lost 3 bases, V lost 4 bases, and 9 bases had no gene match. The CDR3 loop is CASSSESGGGVYNEQFF. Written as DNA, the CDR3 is TGTGCCAGCAGCTCCGAAAGCGGGGGGGGAGTCTACAATGAGCAGTTCTTC.

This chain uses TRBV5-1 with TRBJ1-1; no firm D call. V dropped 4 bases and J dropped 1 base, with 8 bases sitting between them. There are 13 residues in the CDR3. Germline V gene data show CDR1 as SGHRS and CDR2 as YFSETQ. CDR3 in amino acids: CASSPVGNTEAFF. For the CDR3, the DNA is TGCGCCAGCAGCCCCGTCGGGAACACTGAAGCTTTCTTT.

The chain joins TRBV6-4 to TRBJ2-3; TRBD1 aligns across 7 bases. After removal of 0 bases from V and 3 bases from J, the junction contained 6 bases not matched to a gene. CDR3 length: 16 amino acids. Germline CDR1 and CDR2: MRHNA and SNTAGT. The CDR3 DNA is TGTGCCAGCAGTGACTCTCACAGGGGAGAGACAGATACGCAGTATTTT. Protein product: CASSDSHRGETDTQYF.

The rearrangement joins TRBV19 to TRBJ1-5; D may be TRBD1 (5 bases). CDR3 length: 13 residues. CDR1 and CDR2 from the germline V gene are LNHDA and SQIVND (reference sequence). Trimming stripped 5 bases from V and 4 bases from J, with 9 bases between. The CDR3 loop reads CASSLTENQPQHF. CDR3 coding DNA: TGTGCCAGTAGTTTGACAGAGAATCAGCCCCAGCATTTT.

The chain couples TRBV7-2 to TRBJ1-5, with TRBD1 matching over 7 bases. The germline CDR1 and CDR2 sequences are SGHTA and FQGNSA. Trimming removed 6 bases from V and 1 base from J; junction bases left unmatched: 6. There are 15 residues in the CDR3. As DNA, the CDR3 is TGTGCCAGCAGTCCAACAGGGGAAAGCAATCAGCCCCAGCATTTT. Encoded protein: CASSPTGESNQPQHF.

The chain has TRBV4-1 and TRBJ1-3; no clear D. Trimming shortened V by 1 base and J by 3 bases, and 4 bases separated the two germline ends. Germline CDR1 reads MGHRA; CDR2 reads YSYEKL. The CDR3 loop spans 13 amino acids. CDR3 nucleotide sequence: TGCGCCAGCAGCCAAGCGGGTGGAAACACCATATATTTT. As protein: CASSQAGGNTIYF.

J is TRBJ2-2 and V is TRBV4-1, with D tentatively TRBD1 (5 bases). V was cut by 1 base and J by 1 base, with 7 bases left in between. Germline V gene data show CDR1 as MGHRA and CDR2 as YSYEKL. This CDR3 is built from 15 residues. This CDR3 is CASSQATGNTGELFF. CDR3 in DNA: TGCGCCAGCAGCCAAGCCACAGGGAACACCGGGGAGCTGTTTTTT.

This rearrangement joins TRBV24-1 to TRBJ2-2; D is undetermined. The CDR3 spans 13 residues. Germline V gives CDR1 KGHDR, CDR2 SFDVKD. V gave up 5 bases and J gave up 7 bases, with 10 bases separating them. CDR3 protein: CATSVRIDGELFF. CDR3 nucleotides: TGTGCCACCAGTGTCAGGATCGACGGGGAGCTGTTTTTT.

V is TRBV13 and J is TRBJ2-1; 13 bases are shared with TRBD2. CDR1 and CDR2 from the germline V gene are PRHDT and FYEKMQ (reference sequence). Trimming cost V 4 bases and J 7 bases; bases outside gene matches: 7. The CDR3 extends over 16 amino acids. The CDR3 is CASSSPRLAGGNEQFF. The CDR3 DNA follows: TGTGCCAGCAGCTCCCCGAGACTAGCGGGGGGAAATGAGCAGTTCTTC.

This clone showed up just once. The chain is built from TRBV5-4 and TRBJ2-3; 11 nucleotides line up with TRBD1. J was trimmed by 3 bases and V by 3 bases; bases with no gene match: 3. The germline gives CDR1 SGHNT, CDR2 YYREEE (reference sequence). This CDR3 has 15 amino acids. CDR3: CASSSGQGATDTQYF. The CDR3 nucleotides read TGTGCCAGCAGCTCCGGACAGGGGGCAACAGATACGCAGTATTTT. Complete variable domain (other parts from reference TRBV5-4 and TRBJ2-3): ETGVTQSPTHLIKTRGQQVTLRCSSQSGHNTVSWYQQALGQGPQFIFQYYREEENGRGNFPPRFSGLQFPNYSSELNVNALELDDSALYLCASSSGQGATDTQYFGPGTRLTVL.

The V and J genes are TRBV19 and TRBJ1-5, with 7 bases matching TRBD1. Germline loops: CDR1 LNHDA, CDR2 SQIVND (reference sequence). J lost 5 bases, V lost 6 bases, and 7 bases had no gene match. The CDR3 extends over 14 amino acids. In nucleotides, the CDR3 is TGTGCCAGTAGCCCCGGACAGGAGGATCAGCCCCAGCATTTT. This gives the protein CASSPGQEDQPQHF.

The CDR3 reads CSVERTGTYEQYF. The CDR3 nucleotides are TGCAGCGTTGAAAGGACAGGTACCTACGAGCAGTACTTC. The chain recombines TRBV29-1 with TRBJ2-7; 7 bases agree with TRBD1. The V gene's germline CDR1 is SQVTM and CDR2 ANQGSEA. The trim removed 2 bases at V and 2 bases at J, leaving 3 bases unmatched. This CDR3 region has 13 residues.

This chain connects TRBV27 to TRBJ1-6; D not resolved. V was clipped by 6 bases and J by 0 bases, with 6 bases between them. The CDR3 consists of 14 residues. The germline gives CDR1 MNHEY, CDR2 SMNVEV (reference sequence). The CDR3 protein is CASRRSSYNSPLHF. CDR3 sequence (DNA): TGTGCCAGCAGACGGAGCTCCTATAATTCACCCCTCCACTTT.

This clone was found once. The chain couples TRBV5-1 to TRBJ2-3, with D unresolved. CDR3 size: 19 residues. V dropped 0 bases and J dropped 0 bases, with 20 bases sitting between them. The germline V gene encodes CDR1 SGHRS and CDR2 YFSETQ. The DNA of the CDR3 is TGCGCCAGCAGCTTGGGGCCGTGGCAGGCCTATTCTAGCACAGATACGCAGTATTTT. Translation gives CASSLGPWQAYSSTDTQYF.

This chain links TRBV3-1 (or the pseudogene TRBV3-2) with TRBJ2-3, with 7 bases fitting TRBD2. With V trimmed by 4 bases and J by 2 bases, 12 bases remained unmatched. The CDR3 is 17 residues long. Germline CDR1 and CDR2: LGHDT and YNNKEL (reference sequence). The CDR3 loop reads CASSPRATGGLTDTQYF. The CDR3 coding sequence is TGTGCCAGCAGCCCCCGGGCGACGGGGGGTCTCACAGATACGCAGTATTTT.

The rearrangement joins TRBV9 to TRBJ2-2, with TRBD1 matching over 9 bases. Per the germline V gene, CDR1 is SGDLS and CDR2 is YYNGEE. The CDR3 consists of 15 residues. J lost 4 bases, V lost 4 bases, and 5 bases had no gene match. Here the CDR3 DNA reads TGTGCCAGCAGCAGCCGGGACAGGGTCACCGGGGAGCTGTTTTTT. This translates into CASSSRDRVTGELFF.

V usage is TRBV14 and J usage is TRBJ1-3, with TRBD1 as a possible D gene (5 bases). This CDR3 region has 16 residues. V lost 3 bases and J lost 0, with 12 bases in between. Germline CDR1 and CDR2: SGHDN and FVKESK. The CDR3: CASSQSGAVSGNTIYF. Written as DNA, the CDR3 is TGTGCCAGCAGCCAGAGCGGGGCGGTCTCTGGAAACACCATATATTTT.

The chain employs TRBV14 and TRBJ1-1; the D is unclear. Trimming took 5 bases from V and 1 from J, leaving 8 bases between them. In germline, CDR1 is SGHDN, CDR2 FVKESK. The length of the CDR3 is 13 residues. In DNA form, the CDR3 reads TGTGCCAGCAGCTCTTCAGGGAACACTGAAGCTTTCTTT. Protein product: CASSSSGNTEAFF.

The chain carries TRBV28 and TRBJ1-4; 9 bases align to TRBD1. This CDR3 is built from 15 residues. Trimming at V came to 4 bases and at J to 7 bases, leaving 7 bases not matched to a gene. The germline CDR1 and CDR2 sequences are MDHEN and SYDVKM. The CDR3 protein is CASSSPTGGGEKLFF. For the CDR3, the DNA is TGTGCCAGCAGTTCCCCAACAGGGGGCGGTGAAAAACTGTTTTTT. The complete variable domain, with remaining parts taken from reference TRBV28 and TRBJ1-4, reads DVKVTQSSRYLVKRTGEKVFLECVQDMDHENMFWYRQDPGLGLRLIYFSYDVKMKEKGDIPEGYSVSREKKERFSLILESASTNQTSMYLCASSSPTGGGEKLFFGSGTQLSVL.

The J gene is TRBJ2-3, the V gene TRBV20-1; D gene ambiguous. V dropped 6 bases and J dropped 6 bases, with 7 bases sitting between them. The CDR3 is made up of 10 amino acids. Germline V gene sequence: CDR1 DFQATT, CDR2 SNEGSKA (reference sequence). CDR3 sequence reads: CSAFRDTQYF. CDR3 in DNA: TGCAGTGCCTTCAGGGATACGCAGTATTTT.